This note documents a single TCR beta chain sequence. This specimen belongs to a study of blood T cell repertoires in COVID-19. Study summary: The United States, Italy and Spain supplied acute and convalescent COVID-19 samples. T cells, B-cell-depleted T cells, or PBMCs provided the cDNA or gDNA that served as material.

Authors' data handling: The assay estimated nucleated cells by amplifying reference gene primers. The data were produced by immunoSEQ multiplex PCR, yet TCRdb's version contains in-frame clones alone and is incomplete. The DNA was the basis for D and trimming; V, J and clone size are from that table. The top ten clones hold less than 5% of a sample with 270,000 or so clones, approximately 89% of them seen once. Germline CDR1 SGHNT, CDR2 YYREEE (reference sequence). V was cut by 3 bases and J by 4 bases, with 13 bases left in between. This CDR3 is built from 15 residues. The clonotype comes from a woman aged 40 to 50 who had recovered from COVID-19. Sequenced material: peripheral blood. The chain is built from TRBV5-4 and TRBJ2-2; perhaps TRBD2 as D (6 bases). In nucleotides, the CDR3 is TGTGCCAGCAGCTCACGGGACTTACCCACCGGGGAGCTGTTTTTT. The encoded protein is CASSSRDLPTGELFF.